These 8 T cell receptor beta chains were all obtained from the same sample, sequenced in a study of PD-1 blockade in classical Hodgkin lymphoma. Following autologous stem cell transplantation, relapse occurred in every patient, and exposure to brentuximab vedotin varied. The protocol was immunoSEQ multiplex PCR, while the TCRdb copy is restricted to in-frame clones and leaves out a portion. Counted here are tens of thousands of clones, around 71% occurring once; the ten biggest clones make up about 3.3%. This specimen consisted of peripheral blood mononuclear cells (PBMCs), obtained before the second cycle of nivolumab. The receptor source for this set is a human donor with classical Hodgkin lymphoma.

The chain recombines TRBV2 with TRBJ2-1, with D perhaps matching TRBD1 or TRBD2 (5 bases each). CDR3 length: 13 residues. Germline-derived CDR1 and CDR2 are SNHLY and FYNNEI. V was pared by 8 bases and J by 9 bases, with 17 bases between. The CDR3 loop reads CASETARGGEQFF. In nucleotides, the CDR3 is TGTGCCAGCGAAACAGCCCGTGGGGGTGAGCAGTTCTTC.

This clone was recorded a few times. The chain is built from TRBV15 and TRBJ2-5; D might be TRBD2 (7 bases). Germline V gene lookup returns CDR1 LNHNV and CDR2 YYDKDF (reference sequence). The CDR3 is 14 amino acids. The V end lost 1 base, the J end lost 4 bases, and 10 bases lay between the germline ends. In DNA, the CDR3 is TGTGCCACCAGCAGAGGGGGGGGGCCAGAGACCCAGTACTTC. This translates into CATSRGGGPETQYF.

The V call is TRBV6-1, the J call TRBJ2-1, with TRBD2 as a possible D gene (5 bases). CDR3 length: 12 amino acids. Per germline, CDR1 MNHNS and CDR2 SASEGT. V was cut by 7 bases and J by 8 bases, with 12 bases left in between. As DNA, the CDR3 is TGTGCCAGCATGGCGCTAGCCCATGAGCAGTTCTTC. It specifies CASMALAHEQFF.

The chain links TRBV4-2 to TRBJ2-1; weak D call: TRBD1 (5 bases). The CDR3 sequence is 14 residues long. Trimming left V 1 base short and J 8 bases short, with 12 bases between. The germline gives CDR1 LGHNA, CDR2 YNFKEQ. This CDR3 is CASSQVAQDDEQFF. CDR3 sequence (DNA): TGTGCCAGCAGCCAAGTTGCACAGGACGATGAGCAGTTCTTC.

The chain uses TRBV7-9 and TRBJ1-1, with D unclear. With 5 bases removed from V and 1 base from J, the gap between germline ends came to 14 bases. CDR3 length: 15 residues. Germline V gene sequence: CDR1 SEHNR, CDR2 FQNEAQ (reference sequence). The CDR3 coding sequence is TGTGCCAGCAGCCCCGGGATGGGAACGAACACTGAAGCTTTCTTT. Translation gives CASSPGMGTNTEAFF.

The gene calls are TRBV7-8 and TRBJ2-7, with 9 bases that match TRBD1. Trimming cost V 5 bases and J 3 bases; bases outside gene matches: 5. Germline V lookup: CDR1 SGHVS, CDR2 FQNEAQ. This CDR3 is 14 amino acids long. This CDR3 is CASSQMTGGYEQYF. The DNA of the CDR3 is TGTGCCAGCAGCCAAATGACAGGGGGCTACGAGCAGTACTTC.

The rearrangement joins TRBV7-2 to TRBJ2-7; TRBD2 is a possible D gene (5 bases). The germline V gene encodes CDR1 SGHTA and CDR2 FQGNSA. The CDR3 consists of 19 residues. Trimming removed 4 bases from V and 0 bases from J, with 25 bases in between. The CDR3 reads CASSSAPPGTGPISYEQYF. The CDR3 DNA sequence: TGTGCCAGCAGCTCCGCCCCCCCGGGAACCGGGCCGATCTCCTACGAGCAGTACTTC.

This chain joins TRBV6-5 and TRBJ2-1; TRBD2 aligns across 7 bases. CDR3 size: 15 residues. V shed 5 bases, J shed 6 bases, and the junction held 10 bases outside the gene matches. From germline, CDR1 is MNHEY and CDR2 SVGAGI. The CDR3 protein is CASSPGEGKINEQFF. CDR3 bases: TGTGCCAGCAGTCCCGGGGAGGGGAAGATCAATGAGCAGTTCTTC.